The present entry profiles one T cell receptor (beta chain) with its context. Its antigen is unknown. These data are taken from a study of shared clonotypes between healthy human individuals. Study-wide findings and caveats: Generation probability values for non-shared clonotypes were lower than those for clonotypes shared by all four donors.

Assay: immunoSEQ multiplex PCR; the TCRdb copy retains only in-frame clones and omits some. Of roughly 1.4 million clones in the sample, roughly 98.5% were seen once. V dropped 3 bases and J dropped 5 bases, with 17 bases sitting between them. This CDR3 region has 15 residues. CDR1 GTSNPN and CDR2 SVGIG come from the germline V gene (reference sequence). V is TRBV30 and J is TRBJ1-5; possible D gene TRBD1, 5 bases. The sequencing input was naive CD4+ T cells sorted from blood. Described subset: CD45RA+ positively selected. The origin of this receptor is a young man in good health. CDR3 sequence (DNA): TGTGCCTGGAGCACCGGGACCGAACCCCATCAGCCCCAGCATTTT. Translated, it gives CAWSTGTEPHQPQHF.